One and the same sample provided the 9 T cell receptor beta chains below, sequenced in a study of cytomegalovirus exposure and HLA in healthy donors. PCR amplification relied on 60 Vbeta primers (plus 13 Jbeta primers). Repertoires were generated with immunoSEQ multiplex PCR, while TCRdb's copy carries only in-frame clones and drops some. The profile shows about 82,000 clones, around 77% of them singletons. The sample was PBMCs. Every receptor here comes from a man in his fifties in good health and CMV-seronegative.

The J gene is TRBJ1-5, the V gene TRBV5-5, with D maybe TRBD1 (5 bases). Germline V gene sequence: CDR1 SGHKS, CDR2 YYEKEE (reference sequence). There are 13 residues in the CDR3. Trimming shortened V by 4 bases and J by 6 bases, and 11 bases separated the two germline ends. The CDR3 region is CASSREGSQPQHF. In DNA, the CDR3 is TGTGCCAGCAGCCGGGAGGGGAGTCAGCCCCAGCATTTT. The complete variable domain, with remaining parts taken from reference TRBV5-5 and TRBJ1-5, reads DAGVTQSPTHLIKTRGQQVTLRCSPISGHKSVSWYQQVLGQGPQFIFQYYEKEERGRGNFPDRFSARQFPNYSSELNVNALLLGDSALYLCASSREGSQPQHFGDGTRLSIL.

The chain links TRBV5-1 to TRBJ2-7, with TRBD1 matching over 9 bases. The germline V gene encodes CDR1 SGHRS and CDR2 YFSETQ. The CDR3 runs to 16 residues. V was pared by 0 bases and J by 4 bases, with 8 bases of the junction left unmatched. Written as DNA, the CDR3 is TGCGCCAGCAGCTTGGGACCGGGACAGGGAGGTTACGAGCAGTACTTC. It codes for CASSLGPGQGGYEQYF.

The genes are TRBV15 and TRBJ2-7; 10 bases map to TRBD1. V lost 2 bases, J lost 5 bases, and 9 bases stayed unmatched. The CDR3 is 16 amino acids. Germline CDR1 LNHNV, CDR2 YYDKDF (reference sequence). The chain's CDR3 is CATSRRSGQGNHEQYF. The CDR3 DNA reads as TGTGCCACCAGCAGAAGGTCGGGACAGGGGAACCACGAGCAGTACTTC.

V and J are TRBV2 and TRBJ2-2; D might be TRBD2 (5 bases). This CDR3 contains 13 residues. Germline CDR1 SNHLY, CDR2 FYNNEI. Trimming removed 7 bases at V and 2 bases at J, with 8 bases between. CDR3 in amino acids: CASTPSNTGELFF. CDR3 nucleotides: TGTGCCAGCACCCCTAGCAACACCGGGGAGCTGTTTTTT.

This clone was counted once. V usage is TRBV6-9 and J usage is TRBJ1-4; perhaps TRBD1 as D (5 bases). The length of the CDR3 is 18 residues. Trimming removed 10 bases from V and 3 bases from J, with 27 bases in between. Germline assignment: CDR1 MNHGY and CDR2 SVAAGI. CDR3 sequence (DNA): TGTGCCATCCCGCGGGGCAGGGAGGGTCTAATCGCTAATGAAAAACTGTTTTTT. Residues: CAIPRGREGLIANEKLFF.

The chain recombines TRBV6-4 with TRBJ2-5, with D perhaps TRBD2 (6 bases). V was pared by 4 bases and J by 5 bases, with 17 bases between. The CDR3 consists of 15 residues. Germline V gene data show CDR1 as MRHNA and CDR2 as SNTAGT. The CDR3 loop reads CASSAGPGVGETQYF. Written as DNA, the CDR3 is TGTGCCAGCAGTGCCGGGCCGGGGGTCGGGGAGACCCAGTACTTC.

As concerns this clone: The same CDR3 is also encoded by other DNA sequences in this sample. The chain carries TRBV5-1 and TRBJ1-2, with D maybe TRBD1 (5 bases). The CDR3 is 13 residues long. The V and J ends lost 0 bases and 3 bases respectively, with 6 bases between them. In germline, CDR1 is SGHRS, CDR2 YFSETQ. The CDR3 nucleotides are TGCGCCAGCAGCTTGGCGGGGGACTATGGCTACACCTTC. This codes for CASSLAGDYGYTF. The full variable domain, with the rest looked up from reference TRBV5-1 and TRBJ1-2, is KAGVTQTPRYLIKTRGQQVTLSCSPISGHRSVSWYQQTPGQGLQFLFEYFSETQRNKGNFPGRFSGRQFSNSRSEMNVSTLELGDSALYLCASSLAGDYGYTFGSGTRLTVV.

The V call is TRBV7-6, the J call TRBJ2-1; 10 nucleotides agree with TRBD2. V lost 1 base to trimming and J lost 8 bases; unmatched junction nucleotides: 8. The CDR3 loop spans 16 amino acids. The germline V gene encodes CDR1 SGHVS and CDR2 FNYEAQ. CDR3 protein: CASSLDVAGGQYEQFF. In DNA form, the CDR3 reads TGTGCCAGCAGCTTAGACGTAGCGGGGGGACAGTATGAGCAGTTCTTC.

The rearrangement uses TRBV13 and TRBJ1-2, with a tentative D call TRBD1 (5 bases). The CDR3 has 14 amino acids. The V gene lost 2 bases and the J gene lost 4 bases, with 11 bases spanning the gap. Germline CDR1 and CDR2: PRHDT and FYEKMQ (reference sequence). CDR3: CASSLRGMTYGYTF. The DNA for the CDR3 is TGTGCCAGCAGCTTAAGGGGCATGACCTATGGCTACACCTTC.